A single sample is the source of the 21 T cell receptor beta chains below, sequenced in a study of identical twins (dated by TCRdb to 2016 to 2018). Library generation was performed with 5' RACE. Sequenced using an Illumina HiSeq 2000. The public reads were reanalyzed by TCRdb: fastp trimming at Q25, MiXCR alignment, in-frame beta chains only. Each CDR3 protein appears once, grouped with its most common genes and DNA. This sample has approximately 410,000 distinct CDR3 sequences in its table, and 15% to 20% of those were observed once. The leading ten clones occupy approximately 12% of the sample. Sequencing was carried out using naive T cells sorted from blood. The cell subset or site label here, explained by the study, means: cells isolated with a human naive T-cell isolation kit. The source is a man aged 45-65 years in good health.

The rearrangement joins TRBV12-3 or TRBV12-4 to TRBJ2-3; 8 bases fit TRBD2. Trimming removed 7 bases from V and 1 base from J; junction bases left unmatched: 7. CDR3 length equals 15 residues. The CDR3 bases are TGTGCCAGCACCGACAGCGGGAGTCGCACAGATACGCAGTATTTT. Residues: CASTDSGSRTDTQYF.

The rearrangement links TRBV5-1 to TRBJ1-2; 11 bases are shared with TRBD1. This CDR3 is 14 amino acids long. Germline CDR1 reads SGHRS; CDR2 reads YFSETQ. The ends lost 4 bases at V and 6 bases at J; junction bases unmatched: 5. The CDR3 region is CASSTGTGGNGYTF. As DNA, the CDR3 is TGCGCCAGCAGCACCGGGACAGGGGGGAATGGCTACACCTTC.

This clonotype has more than one count but fewer than ten. The J gene is TRBJ2-3, the V gene TRBV30, with D maybe TRBD2 (5 bases). The CDR3 has 12 residues. V was trimmed by 6 bases and J by 9 bases, leaving 16 bases between them. Germline lookup yields CDR1 GTSNPN and CDR2 SVGIG (reference sequence). This chain's CDR3 is CACNTGAGTQYF. CDR3 sequence (DNA): TGTGCCTGCAACACGGGCGCGGGCACGCAGTATTTT.

Many counts were recorded for this clonotype. The rearrangement links TRBV7-2 to TRBJ2-1, with D tentatively TRBD2 (7 bases). This CDR3 region has 15 residues. Germline CDR1 and CDR2: SGHTA and FQGNSA. V was clipped by 2 bases and J by 7 bases, with 15 bases between them. CDR3 DNA: TGTGCCAGCAGCTTAAGGGGGAGGGCCGGGAATGAGCAGTTCTTC. Translation gives CASSLRGRAGNEQFF.

This clonotype was counted a few times. The DNA of the CDR3 is TGTGCCAGCAGTGATTTAGCGGCCTTCACAGATACGCAGTATTTT. It is translated as CASSDLAAFTDTQYF. V is TRBV25-1 and J is TRBJ2-3, with a possible D match to TRBD2 (6 bases). This CDR3 is 15 amino acids long. V was clipped by 3 bases and J by 2 bases, with 12 bases between them. Germline loops: CDR1 MGHDK, CDR2 SYGVNS.

The J gene is TRBJ1-2, the V gene TRBV6-5, with no clear D. CDR1 and CDR2 (germline): MNHEY, SVGAGI. Trimming stripped 0 bases from V and 6 bases from J, with 14 bases between. This CDR3 contains 15 residues. CDR3 bases: TGTGCCAGCAGTTACTCTAGATCCGCCCAGGATGGCTACACCTTC. The encoded protein is CASSYSRSAQDGYTF.

This clonotype occurred a few times. V usage is TRBV28 and J usage is TRBJ1-3; 9 nucleotides match TRBD1. Germline CDR1 MDHEN, CDR2 SYDVKM. The CDR3 totals 14 residues. V gave up 7 bases and J gave up 7 bases; unmatched junction bases: 8. As DNA, the CDR3 is TGTGCCAGCACCCTTCCAGGACAGGGGAACACCATATATTTT. Its protein is CASTLPGQGNTIYF.

This chain connects TRBV28 to TRBJ2-3, with D perhaps matching TRBD2 (6 bases). V gave up 11 bases and J gave up 2 bases, with 20 bases separating them. This CDR3 region has 15 residues. CDR1 is MDHEN, CDR2 SYDVKM, per germline. The CDR3 nucleotides read TGTGCCTCCGGACTGAGCAGGGAGGACACAGATACGCAGTATTTT. This gives the protein CASGLSREDTDTQYF.

This clonotype occurred many times. The genes are TRBV4-3 and TRBJ1-2, with D unresolved. Trimming shortened V by 0 bases and J by 4 bases, and 15 bases separated the two germline ends. This CDR3 comprises 16 residues. The V gene's germline CDR1 is LGHNA and CDR2 YSLEER. This CDR3 reads CASSQDGVRESYGYTF. The CDR3 DNA is TGCGCCAGCAGCCAAGATGGGGTGAGGGAAAGCTATGGCTACACCTTC.

The chain combines TRBV7-8 with TRBJ1-2; 8 bases align to TRBD1. Per germline, CDR1 SGHVS and CDR2 FQNEAQ. The CDR3 length is 15 residues. V lost 5 bases, J lost 4 bases, and 9 bases stayed unmatched. The CDR3 nucleotides read TGTGCCAGCAGCCACAGGACAGGGCCCCCCTATGGCTACACCTTC. Protein product: CASSHRTGPPYGYTF. Based on the CDR3 plus reference TRBV7-8 and TRBJ1-2, the full variable domain is GAGVSQSPRYKVAKRGQDVALRCDPISGHVSLFWYQQALGQGPEFLTYFQNEAQLDKSGLPSDRFFAERPEGSVSTLKIQRTQQEDSAVYLCASSHRTGPPYGYTFGSGTRLTVV.

The chain joins TRBV6-1 to TRBJ2-2, with 7 bases that match TRBD1. With V trimmed by 7 bases and J by 7 bases, 9 bases remained unmatched. The CDR3 runs 14 residues. CDR1 is MNHNS, CDR2 SASEGT, per germline. CDR3 coding DNA: TGTGCCAGCAACCCGACAGGGTCGGGCGGGGAGCTGTTTTTT. It yields the protein CASNPTGSGGELFF.

This clonotype was detected many times. The chain carries TRBV12-3 or TRBV12-4 and TRBJ1-4; D remains unclear. This CDR3 spans 15 amino acids. Trimming pared 6 bases from V and 2 bases from J, leaving 13 bases between. As DNA, the CDR3 is TGTGCCAGCAGGCCTGACGGGTGGACTAATGAAAAACTGTTTTTT. Amino acids: CASRPDGWTNEKLFF.

Here the CDR3 DNA reads TGTGCCAGCAGTTTAACTAGCGGGGGTGGGGATGAGCAGTTCTTC. This encodes CASSLTSGGGDEQFF. The V call is TRBV12-3 or TRBV12-4, the J call TRBJ2-1; 11 bases fit TRBD2. V shed 2 bases and J 8 bases; nucleotides not matched to a gene: 5. CDR3 length: 15 amino acids.

This clonotype was observed many times. This chain links TRBV5-1 with TRBJ2-1; 12 nucleotides match TRBD2. This CDR3 is 15 amino acids long. Germline V gives CDR1 SGHRS, CDR2 YFSETQ. Germline trimming cut 3 bases from V and 6 bases from J; bases unmatched to any gene: 4. The CDR3 here is CASSSLAGGPNEQFF. CDR3 in DNA: TGCGCCAGCAGCTCACTAGCGGGGGGCCCCAATGAGCAGTTCTTC.

The V call is TRBV25-1, the J call TRBJ1-2; D gene uncertain. Looked up from germline, CDR1 is MGHDK and CDR2 is SYGVNS. The V gene lost 6 bases and the J gene lost 0 bases, with 5 bases spanning the gap. The CDR3 extends over 12 amino acids. CDR3 sequence: CASRHPNYGYTF. The CDR3 coding sequence is TGTGCCAGCAGACACCCTAACTATGGCTACACCTTC.

This clonotype came up a few times. The chain uses TRBV5-1 and TRBJ1-5; tentative D call: TRBD1 (5 bases). Germline lookup yields CDR1 SGHRS and CDR2 YFSETQ. Trimming left V 4 bases short and J 5 bases short, with 19 bases between. The CDR3 consists of 16 residues. CDR3 loop: CASSGARDPRYQPQHF. The CDR3 DNA is TGCGCCAGCAGCGGGGCTCGGGACCCCCGCTATCAGCCCCAGCATTTT.

The chain joins TRBV10-3 to TRBJ2-3; D not certain. V was cut by 7 bases and J by 0 bases, with 8 bases left in between. The CDR3 extends over 13 amino acids. From germline, CDR1 is ENHRY and CDR2 SYGVKD. The CDR3 DNA is TGTGCCATCAATGCGGACAGCACAGATACGCAGTATTTT. Translation gives CAINADSTDTQYF.

This clonotype was seen more than once but under ten times. The chain combines TRBV10-3 with TRBJ2-3; TRBD1 aligns across 8 bases. Germline CDR1 ENHRY, CDR2 SYGVKD. V lost 7 bases and J lost 2; bases outside the gene matches: 5. This CDR3 region has 14 residues. The CDR3 DNA follows: TGTGCCATCATGAGGACAGGGAACACAGATACGCAGTATTTT. It translates to CAIMRTGNTDTQYF.

The chain employs TRBV15 and TRBJ2-2; no clear D. With 1 base removed from V and 0 bases from J, the gap between germline ends came to 3 bases. The CDR3 extends over 14 amino acids. Germline V gene sequence: CDR1 LNHNV, CDR2 YYDKDF (reference sequence). CDR3: CATSRVANTGELFF. The CDR3 DNA reads TGTGCCACCAGCAGAGTAGCGAACACCGGGGAGCTGTTTTTT.

J is TRBJ1-2 and V is TRBV5-4; D might be TRBD1 (5 bases). CDR1 is SGHNT and CDR2 is YYREEE in the germline V gene (reference sequence). The CDR3 loop spans 14 amino acids. Trimming removed 2 bases at V and 6 bases at J, with 14 bases between. CDR3 sequence: CASSLRGRVDGYTF. The CDR3 DNA sequence: TGTGCCAGCAGCTTAAGGGGCCGAGTGGATGGCTACACCTTC.

This chain connects TRBV9 to TRBJ2-7, with D perhaps TRBD1 (5 bases). V lost 3 bases and J lost 3, with 22 bases in between. The CDR3 contains 17 residues. Germline CDR1 SGDLS, CDR2 YYNGEE. The CDR3 spells CASSASVGAQSSYEQYF. The DNA for the CDR3 is TGTGCCAGCAGCGCATCGGTAGGGGCACAAAGTAGCTACGAGCAGTACTTC. Variable domain in full (rest from reference TRBV9 and TRBJ2-7): DSGVTQTPKHLITATGQRVTLRCSPRSGDLSVYWYQQSLDQGLQFLIQYYNGEERAKGNILERFSAQQFPDLHSELNLSSLELGDSALYFCASSASVGAQSSYEQYFGPGTRLTVT.